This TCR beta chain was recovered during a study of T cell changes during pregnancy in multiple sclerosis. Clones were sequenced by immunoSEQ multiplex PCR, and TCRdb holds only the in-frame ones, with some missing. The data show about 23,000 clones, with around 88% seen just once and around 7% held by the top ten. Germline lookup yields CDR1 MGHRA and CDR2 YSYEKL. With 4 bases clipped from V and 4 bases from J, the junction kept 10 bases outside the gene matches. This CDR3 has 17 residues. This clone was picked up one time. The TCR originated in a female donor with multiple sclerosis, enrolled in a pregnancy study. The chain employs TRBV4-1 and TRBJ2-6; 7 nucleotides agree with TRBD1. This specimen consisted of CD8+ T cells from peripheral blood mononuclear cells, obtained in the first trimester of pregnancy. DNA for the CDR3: TGCGCCAGCAGCCCGACAAAAACAGGGGCAGGGGCCAACGTCCTGACTTTC. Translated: CASSPTKTGAGANVLTF.